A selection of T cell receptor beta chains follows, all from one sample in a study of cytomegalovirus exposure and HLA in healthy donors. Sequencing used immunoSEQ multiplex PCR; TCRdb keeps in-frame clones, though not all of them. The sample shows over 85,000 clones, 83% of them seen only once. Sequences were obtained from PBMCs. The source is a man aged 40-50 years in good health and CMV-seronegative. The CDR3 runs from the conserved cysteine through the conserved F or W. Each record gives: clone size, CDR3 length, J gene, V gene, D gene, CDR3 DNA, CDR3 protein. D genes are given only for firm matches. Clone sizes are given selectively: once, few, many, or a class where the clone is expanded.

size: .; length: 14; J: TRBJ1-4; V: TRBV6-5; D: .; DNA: TGTGCCAGCAGTCTAAGACAGGACAATGAAAAACTGTTTTTT; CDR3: CASSLRQDNEKLFF
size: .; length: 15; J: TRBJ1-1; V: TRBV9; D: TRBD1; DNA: TGTGCCAGCAGCCCATCCGGGACAGCAAACACTGAAGCTTTCTTT; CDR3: CASSPSGTANTEAFF
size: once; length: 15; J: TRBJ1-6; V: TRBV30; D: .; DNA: TGTGCCTGGCGGTTGAGGAGGGCTCATAATTCACCCCTCCACTTT; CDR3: CAWRLRRAHNSPLHF
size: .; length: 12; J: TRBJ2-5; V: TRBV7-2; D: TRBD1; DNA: TGTGCCAGCAGCTCCGGACAGGGTGCCGAGTACTTC; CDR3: CASSSGQGAEYF
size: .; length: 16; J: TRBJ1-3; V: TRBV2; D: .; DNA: TGTGCCAGCAGTGAGTTGTCGGCAGGGGTCGGAAACACCATATATTTT; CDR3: CASSELSAGVGNTIYF
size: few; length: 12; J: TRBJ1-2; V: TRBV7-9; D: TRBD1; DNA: TGTGCCAGCAGCGCAGGGGGCCGTGGCTACACCTTC; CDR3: CASSAGGRGYTF
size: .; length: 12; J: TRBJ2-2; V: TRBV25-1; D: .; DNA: TGTGCCAGCAGTACTAACACCGGGGAGCTGTTTTTT; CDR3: CASSTNTGELFF
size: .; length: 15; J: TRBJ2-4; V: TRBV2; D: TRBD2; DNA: TGTGCCAGCAGTCCTAGCGGGGGAGCCAAAAACATTCAGTACTTC; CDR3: CASSPSGGAKNIQYF
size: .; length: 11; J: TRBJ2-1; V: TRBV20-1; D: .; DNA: TGCAGTGCGAGTCAGGTAGGCGAGCAGTTCTTC; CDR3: CSASQVGEQFF
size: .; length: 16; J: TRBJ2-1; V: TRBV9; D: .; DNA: TGTGCCAGCAGCGTAGCAGGCAAGTTCTCCTACAATGAGCAGTTCTTC; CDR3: CASSVAGKFSYNEQFF
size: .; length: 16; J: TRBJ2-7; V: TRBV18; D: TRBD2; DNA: TGTGCCAGCTCAACCTTCACTAGCGGGGGGGCGTACGAGCAGTACTTC; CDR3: CASSTFTSGGAYEQYF
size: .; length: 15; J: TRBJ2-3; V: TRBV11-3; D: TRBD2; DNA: TGTGCCAGCAGCTTAGAGCGGGGGGCTATAGATACGCAGTATTTT; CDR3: CASSLERGAIDTQYF
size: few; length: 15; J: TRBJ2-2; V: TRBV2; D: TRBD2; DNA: TGTGCCAGCCACATATCGGGGGGGCGGTCCGGGGAGCTGTTTTTT; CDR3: CASHISGGRSGELFF
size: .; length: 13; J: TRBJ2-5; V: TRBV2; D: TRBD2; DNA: TGTGCCACCCCCCGTGGCGGGGGAGAGACCCAGTACTTC; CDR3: CATPRGGGETQYF
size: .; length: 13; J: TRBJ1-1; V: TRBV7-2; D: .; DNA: TGTGCCAGCAGCTTAACAGAGAACACTGAAGCTTTCTTT; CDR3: CASSLTENTEAFF
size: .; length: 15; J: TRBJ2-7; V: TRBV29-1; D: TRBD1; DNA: TGCAGCGTTGAAATACCTGGGACAGGAGACTACGAGCAGTACTTC; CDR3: CSVEIPGTGDYEQYF
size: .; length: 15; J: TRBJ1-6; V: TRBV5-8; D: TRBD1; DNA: TGTGCCAGCAGCTCGACAGGGAAGCGAAATTCACCCCTCCACTTT; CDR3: CASSSTGKRNSPLHF
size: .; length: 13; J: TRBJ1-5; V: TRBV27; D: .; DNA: TGTGCCAGCAGTCCAATTAGCAATCAGCCCCAGCATTTT; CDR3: CASSPISNQPQHF
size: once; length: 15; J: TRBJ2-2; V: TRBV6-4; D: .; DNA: TGTGCCAGCAGTATCGGAGAGGGGAACACCGGGGAGCTGTTTTTT; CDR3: CASSIGEGNTGELFF
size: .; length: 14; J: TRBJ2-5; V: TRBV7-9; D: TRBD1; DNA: TGTGCCAGCAGCTCGGGGACAGTACAAGAGACCCAGTACTTC; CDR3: CASSSGTVQETQYF
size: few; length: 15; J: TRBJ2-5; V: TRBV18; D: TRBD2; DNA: TGTGCCAGCTCACCAGCGACTAGCGGGGAAGAGACCCAGTACTTC; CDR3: CASSPATSGEETQYF
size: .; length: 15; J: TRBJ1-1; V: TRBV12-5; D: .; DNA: TGTGCTAGTGGTTCCGGACAGTTGTTGAACACTGAAGCTTTCTTT; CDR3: CASGSGQLLNTEAFF
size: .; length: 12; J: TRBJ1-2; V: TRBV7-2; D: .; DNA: TGTGCCAGCAGCCCCTCCGTGCGGGGCTACACCTTC; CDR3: CASSPSVRGYTF
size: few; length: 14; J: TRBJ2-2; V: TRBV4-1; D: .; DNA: TGCGCCAGCAGCCAAGGCAGGAGGATCGGGGAGCTGTTTTTT; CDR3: CASSQGRRIGELFF
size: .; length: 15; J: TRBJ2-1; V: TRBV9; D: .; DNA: TGTGCCAGCAGCTCCCTTTCCCTAGGGGGCAATGAGCAGTTCTTC; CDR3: CASSSLSLGGNEQFF
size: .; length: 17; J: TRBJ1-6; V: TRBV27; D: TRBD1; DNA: TGTGCCAGCAGTTTAGGGACAGGGGACTACTATAATTCACCCCTCCACTTT; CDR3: CASSLGTGDYYNSPLHF
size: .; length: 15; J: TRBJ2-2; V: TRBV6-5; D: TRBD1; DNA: TGTGCCAGCAGGACCGGGACAGGGAACACCGGGGAGCTGTTTTTT; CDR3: CASRTGTGNTGELFF
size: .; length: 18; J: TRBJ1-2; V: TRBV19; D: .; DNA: TGTGCCAGTAGCACTACATCCCCCACCCGGGGGTCGACCTATGGCTACACCTTC; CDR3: CASSTTSPTRGSTYGYTF
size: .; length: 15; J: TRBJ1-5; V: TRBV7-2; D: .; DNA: TGTGCCAGCAGTCTTACCTTCAGGGCGGATCAGCCCCAGCATTTT; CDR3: CASSLTFRADQPQHF
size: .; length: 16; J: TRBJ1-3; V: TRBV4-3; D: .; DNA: TGCGCCAGCAGCCAGGACAGTTTTGACTCTGGAAACACCATATATTTT; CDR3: CASSQDSFDSGNTIYF
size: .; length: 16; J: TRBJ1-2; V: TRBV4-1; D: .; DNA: TGCGCCAGCAGCCAAGCGCCGGGTTTAGCTAACTATGGCTACACCTTC; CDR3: CASSQAPGLANYGYTF
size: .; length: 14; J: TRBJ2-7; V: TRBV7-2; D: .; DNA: TGTGCCAGCAGCTTAGCGGGGGGTTCCTACGAGCAGTACTTC; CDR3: CASSLAGGSYEQYF
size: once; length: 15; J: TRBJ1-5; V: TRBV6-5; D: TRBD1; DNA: TGTGCCAGCAGGCGGACAGGGGAGAGCAATCAGCCCCAGCATTTT; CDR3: CASRRTGESNQPQHF
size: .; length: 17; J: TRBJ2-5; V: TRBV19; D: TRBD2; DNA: TGTGCCAGTAGTCCACACCCTAGCGGGGGGGCCCAAGAGACCCAGTACTTC; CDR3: CASSPHPSGGAQETQYF
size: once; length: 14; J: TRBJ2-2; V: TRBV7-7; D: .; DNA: TGTGCTAGCAGCTTAGGCGGGGAGACCGGGGAGCTGTTTTTT; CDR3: CASSLGGETGELFF
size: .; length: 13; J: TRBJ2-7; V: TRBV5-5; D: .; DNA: TGTGCCAGCACCCTGGACAGTTCCTACGAGCAGTACTTC; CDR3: CASTLDSSYEQYF
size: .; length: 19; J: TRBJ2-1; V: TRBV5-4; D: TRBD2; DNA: TGTGCCAGCAGCTCGAGAGGGACTAGCGGGGGGGCGATGTACAATGAGCAGTTCTTC; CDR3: CASSSRGTSGGAMYNEQFF
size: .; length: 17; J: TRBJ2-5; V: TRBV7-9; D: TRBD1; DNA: TGTGCCAGCAGCTCTACTAGGACAGGGCTTCCCGAAGAGACCCAGTACTTC; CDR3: CASSSTRTGLPEETQYF
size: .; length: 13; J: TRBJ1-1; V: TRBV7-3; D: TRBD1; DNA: TGTGCCAGCAGCCAGGACAGGGTCGCTGAAGCTTTCTTT; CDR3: CASSQDRVAEAFF
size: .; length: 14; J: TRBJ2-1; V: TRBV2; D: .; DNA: TGTGCCAGCAGACGGGAGAGCTCCTACAATGAGCAGTTCTTC; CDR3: CASRRESSYNEQFF
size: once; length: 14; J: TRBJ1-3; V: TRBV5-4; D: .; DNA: TGTGCCAGCAGCTTGTCCGGGACTGGAAACACCATATATTTT; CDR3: CASSLSGTGNTIYF
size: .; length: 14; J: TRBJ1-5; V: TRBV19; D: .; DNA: TGTGCCAGTAGTATCCGGGACAACAATCAGCCCCAGCATTTT; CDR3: CASSIRDNNQPQHF
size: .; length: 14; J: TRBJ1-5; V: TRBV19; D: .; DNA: TGTGCCAGTAGTATCGGAGACTACAATCAGCCCCAGCATTTT; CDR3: CASSIGDYNQPQHF
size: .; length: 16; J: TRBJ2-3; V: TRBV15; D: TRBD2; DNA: TGTGCCACCAGGGACTTTAGCGGGGGATCGGCAGATACGCAGTATTTT; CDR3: CATRDFSGGSADTQYF
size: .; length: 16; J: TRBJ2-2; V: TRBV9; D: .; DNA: .; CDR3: CASSVGPGANTGELLF
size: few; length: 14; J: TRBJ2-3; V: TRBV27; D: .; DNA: TGTGCCAGCGGTAGAATTGGGGCCGATGATACGCAGTATTTT; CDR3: CASGRIGADDTQYF
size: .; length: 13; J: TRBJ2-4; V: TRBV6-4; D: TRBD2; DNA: TGTGCCAGCAGCCCTAGCGGCAGAAACATTCAGTACTTC; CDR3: CASSPSGRNIQYF
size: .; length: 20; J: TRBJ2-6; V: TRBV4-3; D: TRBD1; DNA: TGCGCCAGCAGCCAAGACCCTGCGGGACAGGTCCTCCCTGGGGCCAACGTCCTGACTTTC; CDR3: CASSQDPAGQVLPGANVLTF
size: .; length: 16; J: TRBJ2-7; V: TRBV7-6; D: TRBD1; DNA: TGTGCCAGCAGCCCAGTCCCCATTTTCAGGGGGCTCGAGCAGTACTTC; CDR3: CASSPVPIFRGLEQYF
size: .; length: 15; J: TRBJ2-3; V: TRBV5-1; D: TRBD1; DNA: TGCGCCAGCAGCTTGCCAGGGGGCAGTACAGATACGCAGTATTTT; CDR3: CASSLPGGSTDTQYF
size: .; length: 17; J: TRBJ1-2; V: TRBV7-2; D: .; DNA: TGTGCCAGCAGCTTAGAGACGAGCCTGGGGGCTAGCTATGGCTACACCTTC; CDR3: CASSLETSLGASYGYTF
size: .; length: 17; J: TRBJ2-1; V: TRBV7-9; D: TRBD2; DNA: TGTGCCAGCAGCTTAGGATCGACTAGCGGGTCCTACAATGAGCAGTTCTTC; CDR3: CASSLGSTSGSYNEQFF
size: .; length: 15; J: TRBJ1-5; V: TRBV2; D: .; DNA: TGTGCCAGCAGTGAACAGGAACTGGAGGGTCAGCCCCAGCATTTT; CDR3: CASSEQELEGQPQHF
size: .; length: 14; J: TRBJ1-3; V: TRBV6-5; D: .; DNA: TGTGCCAGCAGTCGAGGGTATCCTGGAAACACCATATATTTT; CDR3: CASSRGYPGNTIYF
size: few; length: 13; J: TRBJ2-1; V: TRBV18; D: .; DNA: TGTGCCAGCTCACCACCTAGCACCCATGAGCAGTTCTTC; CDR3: CASSPPSTHEQFF
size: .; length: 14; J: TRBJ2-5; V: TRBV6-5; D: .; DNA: TGTGCCAGCAGTCCCCTCCTTGTTCAAGAGACCCAGTACTTC; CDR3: CASSPLLVQETQYF
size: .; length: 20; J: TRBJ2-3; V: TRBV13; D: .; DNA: TGTGCCAGCAGCTTACCCCTGATAGCGGCAGGAGGTTTCGTCGCAGATACGCAGTATTTT; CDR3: CASSLPLIAAGGFVADTQYF
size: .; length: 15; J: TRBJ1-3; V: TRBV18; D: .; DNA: TGTGCCAGCTCACGATCAGGCCACTCTGGAAACACCATATATTTT; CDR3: CASSRSGHSGNTIYF
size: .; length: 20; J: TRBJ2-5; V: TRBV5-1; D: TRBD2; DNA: TGCGCCAGCAGCCTTCTCTATCAGACTAGCGGGGGTCCGGAGAGGGAGACCCAGTACTTC; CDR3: CASSLLYQTSGGPERETQYF